Listed below are T cell receptor beta chains from one sample, sequenced in a study of T cells in Graves' hyperthyroidism and ophthalmopathy. TCRdb used MiXCR to reprocess the multiplex PCR reads, holding one entry per CDR3 protein. In the table there are 400,000 to 550,000 distinct CDR3 sequences, around a quarter of which are singletons. Input material: blood. These receptors originate from a woman under 40 with Graves' ophthalmopathy. Both conserved end residues are part of each CDR3. A D gene is named only where the DNA matches it firmly. For some rows the clone size is stated as once, few or many, or as a class when expanded; others skip it.

D: TRBD1; J: TRBJ1-2; V: TRBV20-1; size: many; DNA: TGCAGTGCAGGGGGCAGGGGCTCTGGCTACACCTTC; CDR3: CSAGGRGSGYTF
D: .; J: TRBJ1-1; V: TRBV6-1; size: .; DNA: TGTGCCAGCACCTTCTCGCAGGGGAGAACTGAAGCTTCCTTT; CDR3: CASTFSQGRTEASF
D: .; J: TRBJ1-5; V: TRBV19; size: many; DNA: TGTGCCAGTAGTATGATGTTCGGGACAAGGAGCAATCAGCCCCAGCATTTT; CDR3: CASSMMFGTRSNQPQHF
D: .; J: TRBJ2-7; V: TRBV28; size: once; DNA: TGTGCCAGCAGCCCCGCCGGGGGACCCACCTCCTACGAGCGGTACTTC; CDR3: CASSPAGGPTSYERYF
D: .; J: TRBJ1-5; V: TRBV2; size: many; DNA: TGTGCCAGCAGTGAATGGGGGTCCAGTCAGCCCCAGCATTTT; CDR3: CASSEWGSSQPQHF
D: .; J: TRBJ1-2; V: TRBV4-1; size: many; DNA: TGCGCCAGCAGCCAAGTGGAGGGAAACGGCTACACCTTC; CDR3: CASSQVEGNGYTF
D: .; J: TRBJ2-2; V: TRBV5-1; size: many; DNA: TGCGCCAGCAGCAAACTCGGGGGAGCGAACACCGGGGAGCTGTTTTTT; CDR3: CASSKLGGANTGELFF
D: TRBD1; J: TRBJ1-2; V: TRBV30; size: many; DNA: TGTGCCTGGAGTGTGGAACGGACAGGGATTGGCTACACCTTC; CDR3: CAWSVERTGIGYTF
D: .; J: TRBJ2-7; V: TRBV18; size: few; DNA: TGTGCCAGCTCACCATCTGGTCACAGCTCCTACGAGCAGTACTTC; CDR3: CASSPSGHSSYEQYF
D: .; J: TRBJ1-2; V: TRBV15; size: .; DNA: TGTGCCACCAGCAGAGATGTCGGCTTCGGGGATGGCTACACCTTC; CDR3: CATSRDVGFGDGYTF
D: .; J: TRBJ1-2; V: TRBV11-2; size: .; DNA: TGTGCCAGCAGCCCCCATCAGGGCGATAGTGGCTACACCTTC; CDR3: CASSPHQGDSGYTF
D: .; J: TRBJ1-1; V: TRBV20-1; size: .; DNA: TGCAGTGCTTTGAGCGACAAGAACACTGAAGCTTTCTTT; CDR3: CSALSDKNTEAFF
D: .; J: TRBJ2-5; V: TRBV7-2; size: .; DNA: TGTGCCAGCAGCTTAGGATTGGGGCAGGAAAAAGAGACCCAGTACTTC; CDR3: CASSLGLGQEKETQYF
D: .; J: TRBJ2-2; V: TRBV20-1; size: many; DNA: TGCAGTGCCAGTGGCCAGGGGGGTGCCGGGGAGCTGTTTTTT; CDR3: CSASGQGGAGELFF
D: .; J: TRBJ2-7; V: TRBV10-1; size: many; DNA: TGCGCCAGCAGTGAGTCAGGGTCCGACGAGCAGTACTTC; CDR3: CASSESGSDEQYF
D: TRBD1; J: TRBJ1-2; V: TRBV20-1; size: many; DNA: TGCAGTGCTGATCAGGGGGTCGGCTACACCTTC; CDR3: CSADQGVGYTF
D: .; J: TRBJ1-5; V: TRBV19; size: few; DNA: TGTGCCAGTAGTATTTCGGATTATAGCAATCAGCCCCAGCATTTT; CDR3: CASSISDYSNQPQHF
D: .; J: TRBJ2-2; V: TRBV9; size: many; DNA: TGTGCCAGCAGCGCCGGACTTTCCACCGGGGAGCTGTTTTTT; CDR3: CASSAGLSTGELFF
D: .; J: TRBJ2-7; V: TRBV30; size: many; DNA: TGTGCCTGGAGTTCGCTCTACGAGCAGTACTTC; CDR3: CAWSSLYEQYF
D: .; J: TRBJ2-2; V: TRBV19; size: many; DNA: TGTGCCAGTAGTGACTCGACAGGGAACACCGGGGAGCTGTTTTTT; CDR3: CASSDSTGNTGELFF
D: .; J: TRBJ2-2; V: TRBV6-1; size: few; DNA: TGTGCCAGCAACAGTTGGGGTAGCTCGAACACCGGGGAGCTGTTTTTT; CDR3: CASNSWGSSNTGELFF
D: .; J: TRBJ1-1; V: TRBV27; size: .; DNA: TGTGCCAGCAGTACGGGGTTTATGAACACTGAAGCTTTCTTT; CDR3: CASSTGFMNTEAFF
D: .; J: TRBJ1-2; V: TRBV11-2; size: many; DNA: TGTGCCAGCAGCGCCGTTAGGGTGACTGGCTACACCTTC; CDR3: CASSAVRVTGYTF
D: .; J: TRBJ1-3; V: TRBV6-1; size: few; DNA: TGTGCCAGCAGGACCGGGAGTAGCTCTGGAAACACCATATATTTT; CDR3: CASRTGSSSGNTIYF
D: .; J: TRBJ1-1; V: TRBV19; size: many; DNA: TGTGCCAGTAGTATGCGAAGAGACATGAACACTGAAGCTTTCTTT; CDR3: CASSMRRDMNTEAFF
D: TRBD2; J: TRBJ2-5; V: TRBV4-1; size: few; DNA: TGCGCCAGCAGCCGAGGAGAACCGGGACTAGCGGGGGGGCAAGAGACCCAGTACTTC; CDR3: CASSRGEPGLAGGQETQYF